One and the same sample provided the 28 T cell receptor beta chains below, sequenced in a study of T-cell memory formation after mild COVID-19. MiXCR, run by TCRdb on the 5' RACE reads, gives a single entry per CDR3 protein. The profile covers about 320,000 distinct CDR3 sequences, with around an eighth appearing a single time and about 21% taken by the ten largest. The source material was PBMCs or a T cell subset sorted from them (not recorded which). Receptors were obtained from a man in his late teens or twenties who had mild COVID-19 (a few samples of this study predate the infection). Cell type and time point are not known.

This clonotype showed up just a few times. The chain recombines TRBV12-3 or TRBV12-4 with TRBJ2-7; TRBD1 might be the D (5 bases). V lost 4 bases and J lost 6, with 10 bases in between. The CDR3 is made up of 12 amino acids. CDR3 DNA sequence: TGTGCCAGCAGTTCCAGGGCCGTCGAGCAGTACTTC. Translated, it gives CASSSRAVEQYF.

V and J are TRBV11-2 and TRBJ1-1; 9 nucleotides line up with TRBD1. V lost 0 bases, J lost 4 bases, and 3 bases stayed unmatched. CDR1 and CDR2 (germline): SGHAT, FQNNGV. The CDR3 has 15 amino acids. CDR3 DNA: TGTGCCAGCAGCTTAGAATGGGGACAGGGCACTGAAGCTTTCTTT. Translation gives CASSLEWGQGTEAFF.

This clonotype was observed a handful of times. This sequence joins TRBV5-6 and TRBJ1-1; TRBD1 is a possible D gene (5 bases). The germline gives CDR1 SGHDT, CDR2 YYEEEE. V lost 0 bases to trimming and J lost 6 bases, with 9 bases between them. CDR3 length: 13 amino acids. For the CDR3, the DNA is TGTGCCAGCAGCTTGGTGGGACTGGCTGAAGCTTTCTTT. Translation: CASSLVGLAEAFF.

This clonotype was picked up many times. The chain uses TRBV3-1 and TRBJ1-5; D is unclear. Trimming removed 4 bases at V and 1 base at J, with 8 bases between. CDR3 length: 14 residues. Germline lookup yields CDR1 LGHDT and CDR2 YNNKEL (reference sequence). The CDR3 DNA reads TGTGCCAGCAGCCTTGGGTGGAGCAATCAGCCCCAGCATTTT. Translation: CASSLGWSNQPQHF.

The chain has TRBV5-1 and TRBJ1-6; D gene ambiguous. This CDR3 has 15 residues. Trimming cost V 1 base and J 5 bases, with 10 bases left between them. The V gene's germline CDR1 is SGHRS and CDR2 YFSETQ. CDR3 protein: CASSLSAVNNSPLHF. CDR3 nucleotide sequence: TGCGCCAGCAGCTTGTCGGCAGTAAATAATTCACCCCTCCACTTT.

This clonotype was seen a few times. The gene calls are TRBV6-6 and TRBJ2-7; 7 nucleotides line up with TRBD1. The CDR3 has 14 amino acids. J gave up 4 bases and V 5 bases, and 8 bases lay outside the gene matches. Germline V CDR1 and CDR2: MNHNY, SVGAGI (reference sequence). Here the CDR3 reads CASSLEGGGYEQYF. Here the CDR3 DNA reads TGTGCCAGCAGTCTCGAAGGGGGCGGGTACGAGCAGTACTTC.

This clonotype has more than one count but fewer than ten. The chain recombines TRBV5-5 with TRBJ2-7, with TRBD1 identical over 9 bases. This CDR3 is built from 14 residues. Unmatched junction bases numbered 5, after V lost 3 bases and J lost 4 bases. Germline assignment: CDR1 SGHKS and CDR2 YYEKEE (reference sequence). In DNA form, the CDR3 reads TGTGCCAGCAGCTCCGGGACAGGGAGGTACGAGCAGTACTTC. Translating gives CASSSGTGRYEQYF.

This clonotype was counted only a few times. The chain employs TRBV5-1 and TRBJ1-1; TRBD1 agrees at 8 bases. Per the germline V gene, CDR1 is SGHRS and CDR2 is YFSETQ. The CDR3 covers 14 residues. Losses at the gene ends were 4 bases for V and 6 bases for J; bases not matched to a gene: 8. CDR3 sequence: CASSPNPGGSEAFF. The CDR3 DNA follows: TGCGCCAGCAGCCCTAACCCAGGGGGCTCTGAAGCTTTCTTT.

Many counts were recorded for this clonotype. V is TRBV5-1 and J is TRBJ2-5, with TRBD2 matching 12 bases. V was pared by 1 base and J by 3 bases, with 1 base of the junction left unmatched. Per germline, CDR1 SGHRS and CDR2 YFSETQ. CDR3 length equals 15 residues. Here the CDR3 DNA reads TGCGCCAGCAGCTTGCTAGCGGGGGGGAAAGAGACCCAGTACTTC. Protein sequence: CASSLLAGGKETQYF.

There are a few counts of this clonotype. DNA for the CDR3: TGTGCCAGCAGCCCCGCCGGGACCACTGTAGGGGAGACCCAGTACTTC. Protein sequence: CASSPAGTTVGETQYF. The gene calls are TRBV7-2 and TRBJ2-5, with D perhaps TRBD1 or TRBD2 (5 bases each). V dropped 5 bases and J dropped 5 bases, with 21 bases sitting between them. Germline CDR1 reads SGHTA; CDR2 reads FQGNSA. The CDR3 spans 16 residues.

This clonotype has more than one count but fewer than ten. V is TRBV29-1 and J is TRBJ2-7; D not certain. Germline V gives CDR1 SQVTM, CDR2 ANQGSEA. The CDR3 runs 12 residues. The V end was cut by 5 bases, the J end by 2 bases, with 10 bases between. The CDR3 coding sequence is TGCAGCGTTTTGGTCACTACCTACGAGCAGTACTTC. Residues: CSVLVTTYEQYF.

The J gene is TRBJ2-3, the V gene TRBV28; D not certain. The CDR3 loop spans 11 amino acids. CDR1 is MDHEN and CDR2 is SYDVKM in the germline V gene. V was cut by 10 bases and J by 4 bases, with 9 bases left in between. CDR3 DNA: TGTGCCATCCTCGGCCCAGATACGCAGTATTTT. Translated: CAILGPDTQYF.

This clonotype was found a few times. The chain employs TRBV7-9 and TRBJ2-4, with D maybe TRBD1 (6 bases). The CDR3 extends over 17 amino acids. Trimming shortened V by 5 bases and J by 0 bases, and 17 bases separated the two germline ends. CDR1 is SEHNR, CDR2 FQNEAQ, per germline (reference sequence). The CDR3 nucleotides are TGTGCCAGCAGCCCGACCACAGGGATAACAGCCAAAAACATTCAGTACTTC. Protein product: CASSPTTGITAKNIQYF.

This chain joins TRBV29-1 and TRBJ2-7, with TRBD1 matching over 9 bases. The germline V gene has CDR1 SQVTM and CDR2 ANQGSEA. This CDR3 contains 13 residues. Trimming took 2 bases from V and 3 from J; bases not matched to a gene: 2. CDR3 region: CSVEMGQGYEQYF. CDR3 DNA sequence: TGCAGCGTTGAAATGGGACAGGGCTACGAGCAGTACTTC.

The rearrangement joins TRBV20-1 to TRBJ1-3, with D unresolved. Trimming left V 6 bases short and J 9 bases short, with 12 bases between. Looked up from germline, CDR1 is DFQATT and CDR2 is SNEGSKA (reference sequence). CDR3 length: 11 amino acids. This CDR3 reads CSAPGRGTIYF. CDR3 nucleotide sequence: TGCAGTGCCCCGGGAAGAGGCACCATATATTTT.

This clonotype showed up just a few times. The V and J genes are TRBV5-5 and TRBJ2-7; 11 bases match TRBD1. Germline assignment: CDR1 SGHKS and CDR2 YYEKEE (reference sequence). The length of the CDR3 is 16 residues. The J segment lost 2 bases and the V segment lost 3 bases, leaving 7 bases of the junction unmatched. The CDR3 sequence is CASSSPGTGGTYEQYV. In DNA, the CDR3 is TGTGCCAGCAGCTCCCCAGGGACAGGGGGTACCTACGAGCAGTACGTC.

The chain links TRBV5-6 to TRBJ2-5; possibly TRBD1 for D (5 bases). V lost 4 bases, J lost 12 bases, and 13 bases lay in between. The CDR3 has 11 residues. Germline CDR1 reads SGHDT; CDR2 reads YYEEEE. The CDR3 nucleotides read TGTGCCAGCAGCAAGGCGGTACAGGAGTACTTC. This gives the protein CASSKAVQEYF.

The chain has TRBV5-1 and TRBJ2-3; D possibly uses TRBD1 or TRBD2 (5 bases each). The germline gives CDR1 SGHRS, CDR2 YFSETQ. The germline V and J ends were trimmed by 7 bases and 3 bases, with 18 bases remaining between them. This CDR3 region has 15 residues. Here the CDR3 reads CASSPEGQGTDTQYF. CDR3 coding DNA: TGCGCCAGCTCCCCCGAGGGCCAGGGAACAGATACGCAGTATTTT.

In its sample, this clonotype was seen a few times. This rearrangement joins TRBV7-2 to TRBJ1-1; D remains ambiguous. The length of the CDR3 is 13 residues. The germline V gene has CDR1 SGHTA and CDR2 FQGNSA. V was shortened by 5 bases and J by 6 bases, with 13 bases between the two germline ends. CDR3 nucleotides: TGTGCCAGCAGCCCGCGCGGCCCCGCTGAAGCTTTCTTT. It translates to CASSPRGPAEAFF.

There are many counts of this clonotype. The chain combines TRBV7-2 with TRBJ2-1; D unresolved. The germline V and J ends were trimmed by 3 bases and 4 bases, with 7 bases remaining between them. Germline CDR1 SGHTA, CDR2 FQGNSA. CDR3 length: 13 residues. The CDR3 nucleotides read TGTGCCAGCAGCTTCGGACGATACAATGAGCAGTTCTTC. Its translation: CASSFGRYNEQFF.

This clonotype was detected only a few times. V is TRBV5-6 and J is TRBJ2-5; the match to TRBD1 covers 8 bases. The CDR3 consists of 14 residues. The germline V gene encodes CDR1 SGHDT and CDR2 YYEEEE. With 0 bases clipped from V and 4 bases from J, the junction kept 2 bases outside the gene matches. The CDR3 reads CASSLGQGAETQYF. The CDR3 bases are TGTGCCAGCAGCTTGGGTCAGGGGGCAGAGACCCAGTACTTC.

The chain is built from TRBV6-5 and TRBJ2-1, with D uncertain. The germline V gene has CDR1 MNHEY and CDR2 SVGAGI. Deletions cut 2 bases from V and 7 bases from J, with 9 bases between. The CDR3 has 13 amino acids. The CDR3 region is CASSYGVRNEQFF. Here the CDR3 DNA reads TGTGCCAGCAGTTACGGGGTTCGGAATGAGCAGTTCTTC.

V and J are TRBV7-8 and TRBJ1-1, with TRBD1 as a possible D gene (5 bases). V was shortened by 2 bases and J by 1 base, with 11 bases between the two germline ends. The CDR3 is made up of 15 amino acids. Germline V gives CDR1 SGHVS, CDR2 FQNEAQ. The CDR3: CASSLQSQGNTEAFF. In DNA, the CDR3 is TGTGCCAGCAGCTTACAATCCCAGGGGAACACTGAAGCTTTCTTT.

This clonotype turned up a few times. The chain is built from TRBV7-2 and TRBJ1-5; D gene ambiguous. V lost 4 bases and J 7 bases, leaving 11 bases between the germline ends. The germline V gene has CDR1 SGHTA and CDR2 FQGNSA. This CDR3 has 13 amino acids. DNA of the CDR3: TGTGCCAGCAGCTCCGGGTATGGACAGCCCCAGCATTTT. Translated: CASSSGYGQPQHF.

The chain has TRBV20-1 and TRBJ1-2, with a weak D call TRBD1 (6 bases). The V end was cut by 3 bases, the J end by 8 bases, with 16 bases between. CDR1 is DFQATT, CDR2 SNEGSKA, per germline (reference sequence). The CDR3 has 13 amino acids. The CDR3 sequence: CSASARGSRGYTF. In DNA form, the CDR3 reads TGCAGTGCTAGTGCCAGGGGCTCGCGGGGCTACACCTTC.

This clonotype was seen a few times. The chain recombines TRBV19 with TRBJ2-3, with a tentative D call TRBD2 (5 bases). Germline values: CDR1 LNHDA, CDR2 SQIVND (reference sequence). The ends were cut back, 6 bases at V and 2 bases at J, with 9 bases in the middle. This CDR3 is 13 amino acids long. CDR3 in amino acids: CASRLGLTDTQYF. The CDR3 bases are TGTGCCAGTAGGCTAGGACTCACAGATACGCAGTATTTT.

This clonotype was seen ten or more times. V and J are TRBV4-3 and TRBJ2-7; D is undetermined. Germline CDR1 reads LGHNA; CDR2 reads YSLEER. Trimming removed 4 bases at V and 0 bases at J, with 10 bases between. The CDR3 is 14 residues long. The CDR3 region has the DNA TGCGCCAGCAGCCCCCGGGCAGGCTCCTACGAGCAGTACTTC. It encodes CASSPRAGSYEQYF.

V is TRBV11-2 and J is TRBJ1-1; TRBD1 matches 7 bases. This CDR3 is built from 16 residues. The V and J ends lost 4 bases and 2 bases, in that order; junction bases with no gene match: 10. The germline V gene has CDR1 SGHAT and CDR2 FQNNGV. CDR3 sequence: CASSSARQGLNTEAFF. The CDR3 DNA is TGTGCCAGCAGCTCGGCTAGACAGGGCCTAAACACTGAAGCTTTCTTT.